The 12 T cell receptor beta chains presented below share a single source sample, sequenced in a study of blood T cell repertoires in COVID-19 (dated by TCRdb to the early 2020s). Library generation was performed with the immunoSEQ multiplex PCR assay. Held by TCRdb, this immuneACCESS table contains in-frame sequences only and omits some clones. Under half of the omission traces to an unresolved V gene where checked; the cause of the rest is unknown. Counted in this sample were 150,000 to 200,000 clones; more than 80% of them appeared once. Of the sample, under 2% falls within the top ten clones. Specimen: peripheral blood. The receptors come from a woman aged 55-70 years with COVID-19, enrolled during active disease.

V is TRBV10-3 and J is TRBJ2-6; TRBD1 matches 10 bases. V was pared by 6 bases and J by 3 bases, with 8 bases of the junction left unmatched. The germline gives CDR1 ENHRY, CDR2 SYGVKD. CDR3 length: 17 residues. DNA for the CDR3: TGTGCCATCAGACCCGACAGGGGGCGGGTTGGGGCCAACGTCCTGACTTTC. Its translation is CAIRPDRGRVGANVLTF.

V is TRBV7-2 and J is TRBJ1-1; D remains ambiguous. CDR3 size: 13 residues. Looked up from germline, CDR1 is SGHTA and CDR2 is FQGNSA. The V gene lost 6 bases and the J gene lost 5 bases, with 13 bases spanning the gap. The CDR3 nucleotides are TGTGCCAGCAGTAGAGTAATGAGAACTGAAGCTTTCTTT. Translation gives CASSRVMRTEAFF.

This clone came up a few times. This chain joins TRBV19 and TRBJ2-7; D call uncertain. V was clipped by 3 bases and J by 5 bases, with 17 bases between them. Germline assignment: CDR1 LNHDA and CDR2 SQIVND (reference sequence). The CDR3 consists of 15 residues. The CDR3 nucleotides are TGTGCCAGTAGTATTGGCAGGTCCCGGCACCACGAGCAGTACTTC. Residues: CASSIGRSRHHEQYF.

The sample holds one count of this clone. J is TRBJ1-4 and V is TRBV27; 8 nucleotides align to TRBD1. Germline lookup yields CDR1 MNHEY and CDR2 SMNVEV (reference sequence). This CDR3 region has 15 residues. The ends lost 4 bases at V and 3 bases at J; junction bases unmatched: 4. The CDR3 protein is CASSSLTGANEKLFF. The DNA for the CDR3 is TGTGCCAGCAGTTCGCTGACAGGGGCTAATGAAAAACTGTTTTTT.

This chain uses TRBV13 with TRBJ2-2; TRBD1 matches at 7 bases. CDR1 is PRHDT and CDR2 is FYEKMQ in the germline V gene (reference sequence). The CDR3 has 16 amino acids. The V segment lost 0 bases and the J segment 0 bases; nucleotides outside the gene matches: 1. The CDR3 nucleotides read TGTGCCAGCAGCTTAGGAGGGGGCCCGAACACCGGGGAGCTGTTTTTT. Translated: CASSLGGGPNTGELFF.

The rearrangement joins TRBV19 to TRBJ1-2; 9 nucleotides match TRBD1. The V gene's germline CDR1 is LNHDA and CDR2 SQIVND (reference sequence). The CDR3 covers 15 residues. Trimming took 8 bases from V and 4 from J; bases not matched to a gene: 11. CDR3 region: CASSGPGQGSYGYTF. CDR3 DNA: TGTGCCAGTTCCGGGCCGGGACAGGGATCCTATGGCTACACCTTC.

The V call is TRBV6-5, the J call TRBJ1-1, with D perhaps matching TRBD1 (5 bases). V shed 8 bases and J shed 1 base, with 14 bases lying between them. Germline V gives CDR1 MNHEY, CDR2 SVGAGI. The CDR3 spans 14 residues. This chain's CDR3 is CASFRTQANTEAFF. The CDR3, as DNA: TGTGCCAGCTTTCGGACACAAGCGAACACTGAAGCTTTCTTT.

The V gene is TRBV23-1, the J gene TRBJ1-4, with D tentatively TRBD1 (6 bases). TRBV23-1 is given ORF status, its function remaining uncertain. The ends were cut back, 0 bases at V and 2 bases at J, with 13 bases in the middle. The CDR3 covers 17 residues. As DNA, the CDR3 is TGCGCCAGCAGTCAATCGCAGGGGTCAGGGACTAATGAAAAACTGTTTTTT. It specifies CASSQSQGSGTNEKLFF.

CDR3 DNA: TGTGCCTGGAGCGAAAGCACGGTTTTCGGGGAGCTGTTTTTT. This sequence encodes CAWSESTVFGELFF. The gene calls are TRBV30 and TRBJ2-2; D call uncertain. The CDR3 length is 14 residues. Germline loops: CDR1 GTSNPN, CDR2 SVGIG (reference sequence). V was pared by 3 bases and J by 7 bases, with 15 bases between.

In DNA form, the CDR3 reads TGTGCCACCTCGACAGAAAATTCACCCCTCCACTTT. Translated: CATSTENSPLHF. This chain uses TRBV10-3 with TRBJ1-6; D is possibly TRBD1 (5 bases). Trimming shortened V by 10 bases and J by 7 bases, and 11 bases separated the two germline ends. CDR1 is ENHRY, CDR2 SYGVKD, per germline. The CDR3 covers 12 residues.

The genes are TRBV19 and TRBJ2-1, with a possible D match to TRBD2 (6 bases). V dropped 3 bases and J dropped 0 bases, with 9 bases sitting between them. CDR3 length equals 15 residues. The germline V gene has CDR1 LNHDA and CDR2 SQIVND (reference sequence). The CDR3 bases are TGTGCCAGTAGTATCGGGAGAGTCTCCTACAATGAGCAGTTCTTC. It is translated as CASSIGRVSYNEQFF.

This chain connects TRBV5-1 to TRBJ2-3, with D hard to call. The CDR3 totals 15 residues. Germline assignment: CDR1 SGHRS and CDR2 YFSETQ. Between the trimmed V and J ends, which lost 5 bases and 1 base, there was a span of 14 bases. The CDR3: CASRVSQTRTDTQYF. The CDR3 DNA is TGCGCCAGCAGGGTCTCTCAGACTCGCACAGATACGCAGTATTTT.